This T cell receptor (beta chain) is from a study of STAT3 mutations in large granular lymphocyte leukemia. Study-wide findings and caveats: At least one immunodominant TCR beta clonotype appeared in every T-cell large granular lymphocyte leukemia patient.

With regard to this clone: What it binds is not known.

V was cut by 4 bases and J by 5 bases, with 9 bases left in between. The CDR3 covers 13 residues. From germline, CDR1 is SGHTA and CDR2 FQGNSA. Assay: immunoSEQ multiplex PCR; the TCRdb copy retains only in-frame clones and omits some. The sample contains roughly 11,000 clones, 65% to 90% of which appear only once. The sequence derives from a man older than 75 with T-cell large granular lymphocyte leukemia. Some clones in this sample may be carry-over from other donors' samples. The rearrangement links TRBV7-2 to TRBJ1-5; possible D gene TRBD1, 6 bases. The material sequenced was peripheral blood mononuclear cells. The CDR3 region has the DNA TGTGCCAGCAGCTCGAGGACAGATCAGCCCCAGCATTTT. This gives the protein CASSSRTDQPQHF.